Presented here are 5 T cell receptor beta chains from one specimen sequenced in a study of blood T cell repertoires in COVID-19. Repertoires were generated with immunoSEQ multiplex PCR, while TCRdb's copy carries only in-frame clones and drops some. The table has some 91,000 clones, roughly 85% seen once. Sequenced sample: peripheral blood. The receptor source for this set is a human donor in a cohort sampled during active COVID-19.

The chain uses TRBV6-6 and TRBJ1-6; possible D gene TRBD1, 6 bases. Trimming removed 6 bases from V and 6 bases from J, with 12 bases in between. CDR1 and CDR2 (germline): MNHNY, SVGAGI (reference sequence). The CDR3 spans 14 residues. DNA for the CDR3: TGTGCCAGCAGCTTACAGGGACCTAATTCACCCCTCCACTTT. It codes for CASSLQGPNSPLHF.

J is TRBJ1-1 and V is TRBV3-1 (or the pseudogene TRBV3-2); D may be TRBD1 (5 bases). This CDR3 is 13 amino acids long. CDR1 and CDR2 from the germline V gene are LGHDT and YNNKEL (reference sequence). V was pared by 8 bases and J by 1 base, with 11 bases between. CDR3 residues: CASSRQSNTEAFF. The DNA for the CDR3 is TGTGCCAGCTCGCGACAGTCGAACACTGAAGCTTTCTTT.

This clone showed up just a few times. V is TRBV10-2 and J is TRBJ1-1; D is perhaps TRBD1 (6 bases). V lost 4 bases to trimming and J lost 1 base, with 13 bases between them. CDR1 is WSHSY and CDR2 is SAAADI in the germline V gene. The CDR3 length is 15 residues. The CDR3 sequence: CASSANRVGNTEAFF. The CDR3 DNA follows: TGCGCCAGCAGTGCAAACAGGGTTGGGAACACTGAAGCTTTCTTT.

The V gene is TRBV12-3 or TRBV12-4, the J gene TRBJ1-4; tentative D call: TRBD1 (5 bases). This CDR3 comprises 13 residues. The V end lost 6 bases, the J end lost 5 bases, and 10 bases lay between the germline ends. The CDR3 is CASSRDSNEKLFF. CDR3 nucleotide sequence: TGTGCCAGCAGCCGTGACAGCAATGAAAAACTGTTTTTT.

This clone appeared a few times. The rearrangement joins TRBV2 to TRBJ1-5, with D unresolved. With 6 bases removed from V and 9 bases from J, the gap between germline ends came to 9 bases. Germline CDR1 and CDR2: SNHLY and FYNNEI. The length of the CDR3 is 11 residues. CDR3 in amino acids: CASSGEGPQHF. The CDR3 DNA reads as TGTGCCAGCAGCGGCGAGGGGCCCCAGCATTTT.